This is a list of T cell receptor beta chains from one sample in a study of a mutant IDH1 vaccine in newly diagnosed glioma. The protocol was immunoSEQ multiplex PCR, while the TCRdb copy is restricted to in-frame clones and leaves out a portion. The sample includes roughly 120,000 clones, about four fifths of them seen just once. Their antigens are not known. The sequencing used PBMCs, collected from a glioma patient whose treatment included an IDH1 peptide vaccine. The receptors originated from a man in his forties with glioma. CDR3s include the opening cysteine and the closing phenylalanine or tryptophan. Each record gives: J gene, V gene, CDR3 protein.

j_gene: TRBJ1-1; v_gene: TRBV11-3; CDR3aa: CASSASNTEAFF
j_gene: TRBJ1-4; v_gene: TRBV4-3; CDR3aa: CASSQRRQTDMLFF
j_gene: TRBJ2-3; v_gene: TRBV7-6; CDR3aa: CASSFSSGAGDTQYF
j_gene: TRBJ2-7; v_gene: TRBV9; CDR3aa: CASSTRQGPYEQYF
j_gene: TRBJ1-1; v_gene: TRBV21-1; CDR3aa: CATPPIPGPGTEAFF
j_gene: TRBJ2-7; v_gene: TRBV9; CDR3aa: CASSVGGRVGHEQYF
j_gene: TRBJ2-5; v_gene: TRBV7-3; CDR3aa: CASSPQGGRGETQYF
j_gene: TRBJ2-7; v_gene: TRBV4-3; CDR3aa: CASSQRGVPVYEQYF
j_gene: TRBJ1-5; v_gene: TRBV28; CDR3aa: CASRLLNSNQPQHF
j_gene: TRBJ2-7; v_gene: TRBV27; CDR3aa: CASSYGRKNYEQYF
j_gene: TRBJ2-2; v_gene: TRBV10-3; CDR3aa: CAISDLQGVTGELFF
j_gene: TRBJ2-1; v_gene: TRBV4-3; CDR3aa: CASKRGLSSYNEQFF
j_gene: TRBJ1-2; v_gene: TRBV7-2; CDR3aa: CASSLGWQGRSYTF
j_gene: TRBJ1-3; v_gene: TRBV5-1; CDR3aa: CASSLRGDTIYF
j_gene: TRBJ2-3; v_gene: TRBV15; CDR3aa: CATSRDRRVTRAPDTQYF
j_gene: TRBJ2-7; v_gene: TRBV18; CDR3aa: CASSRGQGPYEQYF
j_gene: TRBJ1-5; v_gene: TRBV5-6; CDR3aa: CASSLGPGGNQPQHF
j_gene: TRBJ2-2; v_gene: TRBV5-4; CDR3aa: CASSPYRGANTGELFF